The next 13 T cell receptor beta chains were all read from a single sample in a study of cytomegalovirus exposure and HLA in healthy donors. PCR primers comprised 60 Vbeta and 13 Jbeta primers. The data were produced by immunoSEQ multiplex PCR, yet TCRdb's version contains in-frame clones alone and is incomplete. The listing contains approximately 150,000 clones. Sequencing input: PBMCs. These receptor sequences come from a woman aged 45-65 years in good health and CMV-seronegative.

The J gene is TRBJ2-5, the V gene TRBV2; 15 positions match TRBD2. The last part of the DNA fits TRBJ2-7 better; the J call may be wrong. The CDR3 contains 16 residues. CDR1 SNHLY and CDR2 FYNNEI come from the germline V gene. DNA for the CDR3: TGTGCCAGCAGCAACAGGGGACTAGCGGGAGGATACGAGCAGTACTTC. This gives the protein CASSNRGLAGGYEQYF.

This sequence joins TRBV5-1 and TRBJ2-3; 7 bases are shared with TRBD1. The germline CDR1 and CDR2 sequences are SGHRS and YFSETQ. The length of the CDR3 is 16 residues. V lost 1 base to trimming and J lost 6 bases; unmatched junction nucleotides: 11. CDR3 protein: CASSLSRQGGRDTQYF. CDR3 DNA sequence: TGCGCCAGCAGCTTGAGTAGACAGGGCGGACGGGATACGCAGTATTTT.

As DNA, the CDR3 is TGTGCCAGCAGCCCGGCCGAGGGCTACGAGCAGTACTTC. Its translation: CASSPAEGYEQYF. The chain joins TRBV6-5 to TRBJ2-7; weak D call: TRBD2 (5 bases). V gave up 6 bases and J gave up 3 bases, with 12 bases separating them. CDR3 size: 13 residues. Germline assignment: CDR1 MNHEY and CDR2 SVGAGI.

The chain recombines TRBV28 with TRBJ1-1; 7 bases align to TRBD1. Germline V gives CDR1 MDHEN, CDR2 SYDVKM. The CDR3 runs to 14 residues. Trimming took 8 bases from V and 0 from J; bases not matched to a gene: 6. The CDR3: CASEMTGMNTEAFF. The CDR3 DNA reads TGTGCCAGCGAAATGACAGGGATGAACACTGAAGCTTTCTTT.

The chain's CDR3 is CASSLGGPSGELFF. The CDR3 DNA follows: TGTGCCAGCAGCTTGGGGGGGCCTTCCGGGGAGCTGTTTTTT. This chain links TRBV5-6 with TRBJ2-2; D may be TRBD1 (6 bases). The CDR3 has 14 amino acids. Between the trimmed V and J ends, which lost 0 bases and 6 bases, there was a span of 9 bases. Germline V gene sequence: CDR1 SGHDT, CDR2 YYEEEE.

CDR3: CASSSLAGDNEQFF. DNA for the CDR3: TGTGCCAGCAGCTCCTTAGCGGGAGACAATGAGCAGTTCTTC. This rearrangement joins TRBV5-4 to TRBJ2-1; 9 nucleotides line up with TRBD2. Germline loops: CDR1 SGHNT, CDR2 YYREEE (reference sequence). This CDR3 is built from 14 residues. The J segment lost 5 bases and the V segment lost 3 bases, leaving 3 bases of the junction unmatched. The full variable domain, completed using reference TRBV5-4 and TRBJ2-1, is ETGVTQSPTHLIKTRGQQVTLRCSSQSGHNTVSWYQQALGQGPQFIFQYYREEENGRGNFPPRFSGLQFPNYSSELNVNALELDDSALYLCASSSLAGDNEQFFGPGTRLTVL.

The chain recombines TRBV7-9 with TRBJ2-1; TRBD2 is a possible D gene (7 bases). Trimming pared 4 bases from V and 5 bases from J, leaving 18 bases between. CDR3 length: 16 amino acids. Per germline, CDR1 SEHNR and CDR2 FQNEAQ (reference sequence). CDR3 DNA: TGTGCCAGCAGCTCCACTTTACGGGGGGCCGACAATGAGCAGTTCTTC. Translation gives CASSSTLRGADNEQFF.

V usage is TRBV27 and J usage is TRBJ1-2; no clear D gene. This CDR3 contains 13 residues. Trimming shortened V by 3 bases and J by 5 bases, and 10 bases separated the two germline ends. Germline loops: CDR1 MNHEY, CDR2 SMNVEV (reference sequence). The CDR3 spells CASSFPGGYGYTF. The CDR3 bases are TGTGCCAGCAGTTTCCCCGGCGGGTATGGCTACACCTTC.

The chain's CDR3 is CASSVSTGEAYEQYF. The CDR3 DNA is TGTGCCAGCAGCGTCTCAACAGGGGAGGCCTACGAGCAGTACTTC. The chain has TRBV9 and TRBJ2-7, with D possibly being TRBD1 (7 bases). V was pared by 2 bases and J by 2 bases, with 14 bases between. Germline V gene sequence: CDR1 SGDLS, CDR2 YYNGEE. CDR3 length equals 15 residues.

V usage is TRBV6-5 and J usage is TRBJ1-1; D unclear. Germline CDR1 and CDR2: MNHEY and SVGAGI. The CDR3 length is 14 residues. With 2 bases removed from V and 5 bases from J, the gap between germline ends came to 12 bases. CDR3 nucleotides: TGTGCCAGCAGTTACACCCAGAGCGGGACTGAAGCTTTCTTT. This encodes CASSYTQSGTEAFF.

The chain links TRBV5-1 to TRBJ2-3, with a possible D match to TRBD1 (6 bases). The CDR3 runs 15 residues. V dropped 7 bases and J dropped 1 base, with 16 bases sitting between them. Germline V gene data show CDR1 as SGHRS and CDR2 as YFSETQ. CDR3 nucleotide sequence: TGCGCCAGCGCCCTTTCTGGACAGCGCACAGATACGCAGTATTTT. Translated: CASALSGQRTDTQYF.

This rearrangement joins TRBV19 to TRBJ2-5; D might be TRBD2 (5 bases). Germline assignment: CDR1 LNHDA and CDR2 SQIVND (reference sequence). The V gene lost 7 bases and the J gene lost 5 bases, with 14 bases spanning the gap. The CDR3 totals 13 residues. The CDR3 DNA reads TGTGCCAGTAAGGGCCGGGGAGTGGAGACCCAGTACTTC. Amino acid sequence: CASKGRGVETQYF.

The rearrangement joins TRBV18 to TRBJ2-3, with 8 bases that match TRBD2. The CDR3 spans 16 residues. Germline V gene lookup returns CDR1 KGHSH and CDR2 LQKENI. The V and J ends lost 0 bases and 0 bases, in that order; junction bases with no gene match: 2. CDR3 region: CASSPPAGVSTDTQYF. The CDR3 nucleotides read TGTGCCAGCTCACCACCAGCGGGAGTAAGCACAGATACGCAGTATTTT.